The sequence of this T cell receptor (beta chain) was determined in a study of T-cell reconstitution after alpha-beta-depleted transplantation in children. The CDR3 has 13 amino acids. Germline V lookup: CDR1 ENHRY, CDR2 SYGVKD. J lost 5 bases, V lost 10 bases, and 6 bases had no gene match. Molecular barcoding with unique molecular identifiers was used for the TCRbeta library. MiXCR was run by TCRdb on the PCR reads, yielding one entry per CDR3 protein. The table lists about 500,000 distinct CDR3 sequences, 30% to 35% of them singletons. The rearrangement uses TRBV10-3 and TRBJ2-2; 8 positions agree with TRBD1. Sequenced here: PBMCs from the stem cell graft donor, sampled from the stem cell graft. This TCR came from a human donor who donated a stem cell graft to a child with aplastic anemia. This CDR3 is CATGQGGTGELFF. DNA for the CDR3: TGTGCCACCGGACAGGGCGGTACCGGGGAGCTGTTTTTT.